This T cell receptor (beta chain) appears in the sequencing data of a study of T cell responses to AZD1222 COVID-19 vaccine. General study points: The sample set comprised mostly white British donors with more females, and clonal diversity was possibly underestimated. Just 6 or 7 people given AZD1222 tested seropositive at baseline.

V was trimmed by 4 bases and J by 6 bases, leaving 10 bases between them. Germline V gene data show CDR1 as MDHEN and CDR2 as SYDVKM. The CDR3 consists of 13 residues. Remarks on this clone: The antigen is unknown.

Clones were sequenced by immunoSEQ multiplex PCR, and TCRdb holds only the in-frame ones, with some missing. The sample shows under 70,000 clones, 76% of them seen only once. The origin of this receptor is an adult in good health. This sequence joins TRBV28 and TRBJ2-1; no clear D. The sequencing used peripheral blood, collected on day 0 of AZD1222 vaccination. The CDR3 spells CASSYGPINEQFF. CDR3 DNA sequence: TGTGCCAGCAGTTACGGACCGATCAATGAGCAGTTCTTC.